The next 28 T cell receptor beta chains were all read from a single sample in a study of radiotherapy plus CTLA-4 blockade in lung cancer. Libraries were prepared by immunoSEQ multiplex PCR; TCRdb keeps only in-frame clonotypes and omits some of them. The sample yields around 80,000 clones, roughly four fifths seen once. The specimen was peripheral blood, collected from a patient treated with radiotherapy plus ipilimumab. These receptors were taken from a human donor with non-small cell lung cancer who had stable disease on radiotherapy plus ipilimumab.

The sample holds a few counts of this clone. V usage is TRBV30 and J usage is TRBJ2-7, with D maybe TRBD2 (6 bases). The length of the CDR3 is 11 residues. Germline lookup yields CDR1 GTSNPN and CDR2 SVGIG (reference sequence). The germline V and J ends were trimmed by 2 bases and 12 bases, with 14 bases remaining between them. The CDR3 loop reads CAWSLAGRTYF. CDR3 coding DNA: TGTGCCTGGAGTCTGGCGGGGCGGACGTACTTC.

The V gene is TRBV4-1, the J gene TRBJ2-3; 12 nucleotides match TRBD2. Germline CDR1 and CDR2: MGHRA and YSYEKL. The CDR3 spans 16 residues. V was pared by 3 bases and J by 6 bases, with 7 bases of the junction left unmatched. The CDR3 DNA sequence: TGCGCCAGCAGCCAGCTAGCGGGGGGGCCGGAGGATACGCAGTATTTT. This gives the protein CASSQLAGGPEDTQYF.

The rearrangement uses TRBV4-1 and TRBJ2-1, with unresolved D. CDR3 length: 17 amino acids. Per germline, CDR1 MGHRA and CDR2 YSYEKL. Trimming pared 0 bases from V and 6 bases from J, leaving 18 bases between. The DNA of the CDR3 is TGCGCCAGCAGCCAAGATTTTATGAGAAATCGTGCCAATGAGCAGTTCTTC. Protein: CASSQDFMRNRANEQFF.

The chain joins TRBV28 to TRBJ2-2; perhaps TRBD1 as D (6 bases). Trimming cost V 7 bases and J 7 bases, with 13 bases left between them. The CDR3 loop spans 13 amino acids. Germline V gene lookup returns CDR1 MDHEN and CDR2 SYDVKM. Here the CDR3 DNA reads TGTGCCAGCAACTTCCCCAGGGGCGGGGAGCTGTTTTTT. Its protein is CASNFPRGGELFF.

The rearrangement uses TRBV11-1 and TRBJ2-3; D gene uncertain. The CDR3 length is 15 residues. The V end lost 0 bases, the J end lost 2 bases, and 9 bases lay between the germline ends. The V gene's germline CDR1 is SGHAT and CDR2 FQDESV (reference sequence). The CDR3 DNA sequence: TGTGCCAGCAGCTTAGCCCCGGGCCCCACAGATACGCAGTATTTT. Translation: CASSLAPGPTDTQYF.

The chain employs TRBV27 and TRBJ2-2, with D unclear. The length of the CDR3 is 14 residues. Per the germline V gene, CDR1 is MNHEY and CDR2 is SMNVEV (reference sequence). The ends were cut back, 8 bases at V and 5 bases at J, with 15 bases in the middle. In DNA, the CDR3 is TGTGCCAGCGGCAGAGCGCTAGTGACCGGGGAGCTGTTTTTT. Its translation: CASGRALVTGELFF.

This clone appeared a few times. CDR3 in DNA: TGTGCCAGTAGTATATTCCGGACAGGGGATCAGCCCCAGCATTTT. Translating it yields CASSIFRTGDQPQHF. The chain carries TRBV19 and TRBJ1-5; 9 positions agree with TRBD1. Germline V gene lookup returns CDR1 LNHDA and CDR2 SQIVND (reference sequence). Germline trimming cut 2 bases from V and 5 bases from J; bases unmatched to any gene: 4. The CDR3 runs to 15 residues.

The rearrangement uses TRBV6-5 and TRBJ1-4, with TRBD1 as a possible D gene (5 bases). V dropped 2 bases and J dropped 8 bases, with 12 bases sitting between them. This CDR3 spans 14 amino acids. CDR1 is MNHEY and CDR2 is SVGAGI in the germline V gene. The DNA of the CDR3 is TGTGCCAGCAGTTACGGGGGATTTGGGGAAAAACTGTTTTTT. It is translated as CASSYGGFGEKLFF.

The chain combines TRBV11-3 with TRBJ2-3; 8 bases are a match to TRBD1. The CDR3 runs to 15 residues. Germline V gene data show CDR1 as SGHNT and CDR2 as YENEEA. V gave up 4 bases and J gave up 1 base; unmatched junction bases: 4. The CDR3 spells CASSYQGAGTDTQYF. The CDR3 DNA follows: TGTGCCAGCAGCTACCAGGGGGCAGGCACAGATACGCAGTATTTT.

This clone was counted a few times. The chain is built from TRBV18 and TRBJ2-2; no definite D call. Germline CDR1 reads KGHSH; CDR2 reads LQKENI. CDR3 length: 12 amino acids. Trimming shortened V by 10 bases and J by 5 bases, and 11 bases separated the two germline ends. The CDR3 loop is CATTPRTGELFF. The CDR3 DNA sequence: TGTGCCACCACACCGAGGACCGGGGAGCTGTTTTTT. Variable domain in full (rest from reference TRBV18 and TRBJ2-2): NAGVMQNPRHLVRRRGQEARLRCSPMKGHSHVYWYRQLPEEGLKFMVYLQKENIIDESGMPKERFSAEFPKEGPSILRIQQVVRGDSAAYFCATTPRTGELFFGEGSRLTVL.

This clone was observed once. The gene calls are TRBV7-2 and TRBJ1-3; 7 bases are a match to TRBD1. Trimming took 1 base from V and 1 from J; bases not matched to a gene: 10. Germline-derived CDR1 and CDR2 are SGHTA and FQGNSA. The CDR3 has 18 residues. CDR3: CASSLGGVQGVSGNTIYF. DNA for the CDR3: TGTGCCAGCAGCTTAGGAGGTGTGCAGGGGGTGTCTGGAAACACCATATATTTT.

Here the CDR3 DNA reads TGTGCCAGCAGCTTAAGACTAGAGATCTCCGGGGAGCTGTTTTTT. This sequence encodes CASSLRLEISGELFF. This rearrangement joins TRBV11-2 to TRBJ2-2; perhaps TRBD2 as D (6 bases). Trimming cost V 2 bases and J 6 bases, with 13 bases left between them. The germline V gene has CDR1 SGHAT and CDR2 FQNNGV. There are 15 residues in the CDR3.

The J gene is TRBJ1-2, the V gene TRBV9; no firm D call. The CDR3 is made up of 16 amino acids. V was pared by 0 bases and J by 4 bases, with 16 bases between. Germline V gene data show CDR1 as SGDLS and CDR2 as YYNGEE. As DNA, the CDR3 is TGTGCCAGCAGCGTAGAGGACGGCGTCGGCTCCTATGGCTACACCTTC. Amino acids: CASSVEDGVGSYGYTF.

Written as DNA, the CDR3 is TGTGCCAGCTCGGGGATTCCTAATGAAAAACTGTTTTTT. It codes for CASSGIPNEKLFF. The chain is built from TRBV6-4 and TRBJ1-4; no firm D call. The germline V gene encodes CDR1 MRHNA and CDR2 SNTAGT. The CDR3 totals 13 residues. Trimming stripped 8 bases from V and 3 bases from J, with 10 bases between.

V and J are TRBV5-1 and TRBJ2-2; 7 nucleotides match TRBD1. J lost 2 bases, V lost 1 base, and 2 bases had no gene match. The CDR3 sequence is 15 residues long. The germline V gene has CDR1 SGHRS and CDR2 YFSETQ. The CDR3 sequence is CASSLRGQNTGELFF. The DNA of the CDR3 is TGCGCCAGCAGCTTGAGGGGGCAAAACACCGGGGAGCTGTTTTTT.

The genes are TRBV11-2 and TRBJ2-7, with TRBD1 matching over 9 bases. In germline, CDR1 is SGHAT, CDR2 FQNNGV. V lost 4 bases and J lost 6; bases outside the gene matches: 4. This CDR3 region has 13 residues. CDR3 nucleotides: TGTGCCAGCAGCTCGTACAGGGGGCGCGAGCAGTACTTC. Translation: CASSSYRGREQYF. Complete variable domain (other parts from reference TRBV11-2 and TRBJ2-7): EAGVAQSPRYKIIEKRQSVAFWCNPISGHATLYWYQQILGQGPKLLIQFQNNGVVDDSQLPKDRFSAERLKGVDSTLKIQPAKLEDSAVYLCASSSYRGREQYFGPGTRLTVT.

The V gene is TRBV4-2, the J gene TRBJ2-5; D not resolved. The CDR3 loop spans 13 amino acids. CDR1 and CDR2 from the germline V gene are LGHNA and YNFKEQ. The V and J ends lost 0 bases and 6 bases respectively, with 8 bases between them. The CDR3 nucleotides read TGTGCCAGCAGCCAAGACCCGAGGAAGACCCAGTACTTC. Protein sequence: CASSQDPRKTQYF.

The chain couples TRBV7-2 to TRBJ1-2; D gene uncertain. This CDR3 has 15 residues. Trimming removed 1 base at V and 2 bases at J, with 11 bases between. The germline V gene encodes CDR1 SGHTA and CDR2 FQGNSA. CDR3 DNA sequence: TGTGCCAGCAGCTTAGTGGCAGACCACAACTATGGCTACACCTTC. Amino acid sequence: CASSLVADHNYGYTF.

This clone was counted only a few times. This chain uses TRBV7-8 with TRBJ1-6; D possibly corresponds to TRBD1 (5 bases). CDR1 and CDR2 from the germline V gene are SGHVS and FQNEAQ. This CDR3 has 14 residues. The ends were cut back, 5 bases at V and 7 bases at J, with 12 bases in the middle. The CDR3 bases are TGTGCCAGCAGCCCAGTTCGGGGGAATTCACCCCTCCACTTT. This sequence encodes CASSPVRGNSPLHF.

This CDR3 reads CAWSRLAPETQYF. CDR3 coding DNA: TGTGCCTGGAGTCGACTAGCTCCAGAGACCCAGTACTTC. The chain couples TRBV30 to TRBJ2-5, with 7 bases aligning to TRBD2. V was pared by 2 bases and J by 4 bases, with 4 bases of the junction left unmatched. The CDR3 has 13 residues. Germline CDR1 reads GTSNPN; CDR2 reads SVGIG (reference sequence).

CDR3 DNA: TGTGCCAGCAGTTTCACCCGGGACAGGACCTACGAGCAGTACTTC. Amino acids: CASSFTRDRTYEQYF. The V gene is TRBV6-1, the J gene TRBJ2-7, with 8 nucleotides matching TRBD1. The CDR3 has 15 amino acids. The germline V gene encodes CDR1 MNHNS and CDR2 SASEGT. With 5 bases clipped from V and 2 bases from J, the junction kept 8 bases outside the gene matches.

On this clone: One junction end does not reproduce the germline sequence, and a read error may be involved. Additional DNA sequences in this sample encode the identical CDR3. The chain is built from TRBV6-1 and TRBJ2-7; 9 bases map to TRBD1. CDR3 length: 14 amino acids. In germline, CDR1 is MNHNS, CDR2 SASEGT. The CDR3 loop reads CASSFRDRVGEQYF. The CDR3 DNA sequence: TGCGCCAGCAGTTTCCGGGACAGGGTGGGAGAGCAGTACTTC.

Only one count was recorded for this clone. The chain joins TRBV19 to TRBJ2-7; D might be TRBD1 (5 bases). Germline lookup yields CDR1 LNHDA and CDR2 SQIVND (reference sequence). V lost 1 base, J lost 2 bases, and 9 bases lay in between. This CDR3 spans 14 amino acids. The CDR3 protein is CASSIAQGPYEQYF. The CDR3 DNA reads as TGTGCCAGTAGTATAGCGCAGGGTCCCTACGAGCAGTACTTC.

The J gene is TRBJ1-4, the V gene TRBV14; no definite D call. The CDR3 covers 13 residues. Germline V CDR1 and CDR2: SGHDN, FVKESK. The germline V and J ends were trimmed by 5 bases and 6 bases, with 10 bases remaining between them. DNA for the CDR3: TGTGCCAGCAGCGACTCAAGGCATGAAAAACTGTTTTTT. Its protein product is CASSDSRHEKLFF.

The gene calls are TRBV5-1 and TRBJ2-3, with D hard to call. This CDR3 comprises 13 residues. V was shortened by 4 bases and J by 1 base, with 7 bases between the two germline ends. Germline values: CDR1 SGHRS, CDR2 YFSETQ. This CDR3 is CASSPAGTDTQYF. The CDR3 DNA reads as TGCGCCAGCAGCCCGGCGGGCACAGATACGCAGTATTTT.

CDR3 amino acids: CASSRTSGTTDTQYF. Here the CDR3 DNA reads TGTGCCAGCAGTCGGACTAGCGGGACCACAGATACGCAGTATTTT. The chain joins TRBV2 to TRBJ2-3; 12 bases fit TRBD2. Per the germline V gene, CDR1 is SNHLY and CDR2 is FYNNEI. The CDR3 runs 15 residues. V trimming: 5 bases; J trimming: 2 bases; junction bases outside the gene matches: 2.

J is TRBJ1-2 and V is TRBV5-8; D not certain. The CDR3 has 11 amino acids. Per the germline V gene, CDR1 is SGHTS and CDR2 is YDEGEE. V was trimmed by 2 bases and J by 3 bases, leaving 2 bases between them. The CDR3 nucleotides read TGTGCCAGCAGCTTCCACTATGGCTACACCTTC. Its translation is CASSFHYGYTF.

The CDR3 reads CASSLDGTATDTQYF. CDR3 DNA: TGTGCCAGCAGCTTAGACGGTACAGCGACAGATACGCAGTATTTT. The V call is TRBV11-3, the J call TRBJ2-3, with no clear D. This CDR3 is 15 amino acids long. In germline, CDR1 is SGHNT, CDR2 YENEEA. V lost 0 bases, J lost 3 bases, and 10 bases lay in between. The variable domain in full, with the rest retrieved from reference TRBV11-3 and TRBJ2-3, is EAGVVQSPRYKIIEKKQPVAFWCNPISGHNTLYWYLQNLGQGPELLIRYENEEAVDDSQLPKDRFSAERLKGVDSTLKIQPAELGDSAVYLCASSLDGTATDTQYFGPGTRLTVL.